Here is one T cell receptor (beta chain) with its context. Its target is not known. V shed 5 bases and J shed 10 bases, with 15 bases lying between them. Germline V gene data show CDR1 as SGHAT and CDR2 as FQNNGV. The CDR3 is 12 amino acids. PCR amplification relied on 60 Vbeta primers (plus 13 Jbeta primers). Produced via immunoSEQ multiplex PCR; TCRdb's table is partial and in-frame only. Found here are approximately 45,000 clones; the top ten clones hold around a sixth. The data originate from a study of cytomegalovirus exposure and HLA in healthy donors. Overall study context: The Caucasian-associated ancestry cluster contained about 80% of the roughly 400 genotyped donors. Whole-study results and caveats: Among the CMV-associated chains, a few were confirmed in vitro as specific for CMV antigens.

The V gene is TRBV11-2, the J gene TRBJ2-7; no clear D. The receptor was derived from a male donor in good health and CMV-seronegative. The sequencing input was PBMCs. This CDR3 reads CASSGLVKAQYF. CDR3 bases: TGTGCCAGCAGCGGGCTGGTAAAGGCACAGTACTTC.